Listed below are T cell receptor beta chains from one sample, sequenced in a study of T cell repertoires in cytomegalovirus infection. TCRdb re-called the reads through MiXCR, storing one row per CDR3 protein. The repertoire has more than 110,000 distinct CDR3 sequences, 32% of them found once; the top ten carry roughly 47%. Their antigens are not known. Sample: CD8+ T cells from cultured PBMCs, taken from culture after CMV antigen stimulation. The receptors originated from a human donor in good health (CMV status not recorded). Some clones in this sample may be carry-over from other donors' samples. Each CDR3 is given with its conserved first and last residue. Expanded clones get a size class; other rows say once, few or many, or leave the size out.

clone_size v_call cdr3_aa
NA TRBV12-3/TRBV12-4 CASRGRTAAYEQYF
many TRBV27 CASSLQGNTDTQYF
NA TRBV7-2 CASSLAGTVYSNQPQHF
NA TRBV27 CASSSGQSYGYTF
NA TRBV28 CASSLGRYSYEQYF
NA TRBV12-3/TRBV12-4 CASRAGESNQPQHF
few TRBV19 CASSPTLTGYYFNEQFF
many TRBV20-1 CSARDLGSSNQPQHF
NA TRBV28 CASLGYENTEAFF
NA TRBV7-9 CAYWPAQGDTQYF
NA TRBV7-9 CASSSGGGNQPQHF
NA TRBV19 CASKHIDSNQPQHF
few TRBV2 CASTRNTGELFF
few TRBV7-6 CASSFNDGLEAFF
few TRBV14 CASSQDRATVFTDTQYF
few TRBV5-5 CASSLAPDVNSPLHF
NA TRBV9 CASSVDDFTDTQYF
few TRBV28 CASSPHAQDYEQYF
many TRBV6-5 CASSFYVDQPQHF
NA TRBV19 CASQGLNTEAFF
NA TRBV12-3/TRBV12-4 CASTRPGQGPNVYGYTF
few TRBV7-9 CASSSQGGETQYF
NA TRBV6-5 CATPLERELQETQYF